The entry that follows covers one T cell receptor (beta chain) sequence. The CDR3 extends over 16 amino acids. Germline CDR1 DFQATT, CDR2 SNEGSKA (reference sequence). The trim removed 3 bases at V and 14 bases at J, leaving 23 bases unmatched. MiXCR, run by TCRdb on the PCR reads, gives a single entry per CDR3 protein. The sample contains over 10,000 distinct CDR3 sequences, less than 65% of which appear only once. This entry comes from a study of tumor-infiltrating lymphocytes in oesophageal squamous cell carcinoma. This chain links TRBV20-1 with TRBJ2-3; TRBD2 matches at 7 bases. The clonotype originates from a male donor with esophageal squamous cell carcinoma. The sample consisted of normal esophageal tissue next to the tumor. CDR3 loop: CSASRPGGEGTGELYF. The DNA of the CDR3 is TGCAGTGCTAGCCGACCTGGAGGGGAGGGAACCGGGGAGCTGTATTTT.